The 23 T cell receptor beta chains presented below share a single source sample, sequenced in a study of T cell repertoires in cytomegalovirus infection. TCRdb itself ran the reads through MiXCR, one entry per CDR3 protein. Here the sample spans 200,000 to 300,000 distinct CDR3 sequences, roughly an eighth being singletons. Source material: PBMCs. The receptor set was obtained from a human donor in good health (CMV status not recorded). Some clones in this sample may be carry-over from other donors' samples.

This clonotype was observed a few times. The rearrangement links TRBV6-8 to TRBJ2-7, with a tentative D call TRBD2 (6 bases). The V gene's germline CDR1 is MNHGY and CDR2 SAAAGT. The CDR3 runs 16 residues. Trimming removed 2 bases at V and 3 bases at J, with 17 bases between. The CDR3 loop reads CASSYKISGRYYEQYF. The CDR3 DNA is TGTGCCAGCAGTTACAAAATAAGCGGGCGCTACTACGAGCAGTACTTC.

This chain links TRBV20-1 with TRBJ1-1; TRBD1 might be the D (6 bases). Germline-derived CDR1 and CDR2 are DFQATT and SNEGSKA (reference sequence). CDR3 length: 13 amino acids. V shed 3 bases and J shed 4 bases, with 12 bases lying between them. For the CDR3, the DNA is TGCAGTGCTAGTTTATCAGGGGCCACTGAAGCTTTCTTT. Its protein product is CSASLSGATEAFF.

This rearrangement joins TRBV12-3 or TRBV12-4 to TRBJ2-3, with no clear D. The V gene lost 8 bases and the J gene lost 0 bases, with 12 bases spanning the gap. The CDR3 has 14 amino acids. DNA for the CDR3: TGTGCCAGCTCTGGAATCACAAGCACAGATACGCAGTATTTT. Its translation is CASSGITSTDTQYF.

This clonotype has at least ten counts. This chain connects TRBV7-2 to TRBJ2-4; no firm D call. V dropped 7 bases and J dropped 0 bases, with 22 bases sitting between them. Looked up from germline, CDR1 is SGHTA and CDR2 is FQGNSA. The CDR3 has 18 amino acids. The CDR3 nucleotides are TGTGCCAGCACCTCGCATACAAATTGGGCTCTAGCCAAAAACATTCAGTACTTC. It specifies CASTSHTNWALAKNIQYF.

This clonotype was seen many times. The V call is TRBV10-3, the J call TRBJ2-7; 8 bases line up with TRBD1. The CDR3 has 16 amino acids. CDR1 is ENHRY, CDR2 SYGVKD, per germline. Trimming removed 2 bases from V and 4 bases from J; junction bases left unmatched: 10. For the CDR3, the DNA is TGTGCCATCAGTGAGAATGACAGGGGAAGGAGGTACGAGCAGTACTTC. Translation gives CAISENDRGRRYEQYF.

This clonotype was detected many times. The chain has TRBV6-1 and TRBJ1-1, with 7 nucleotides matching TRBD1. The CDR3 sequence is 15 residues long. In germline, CDR1 is MNHNS, CDR2 SASEGT. V lost 5 bases to trimming and J lost 1 base; unmatched junction nucleotides: 7. CDR3 sequence reads: CASSLRDSKNTEAFF. The CDR3 DNA is TGTGCCAGCAGTCTCCGGGACAGCAAGAACACTGAAGCTTTCTTT.

The chain links TRBV5-6 to TRBJ2-5; 11 bases map to TRBD2. The CDR3 contains 15 residues. V shed 4 bases, J shed 4 bases, and the junction held 6 bases outside the gene matches. Germline CDR1 reads SGHDT; CDR2 reads YYEEEE. DNA of the CDR3: TGTGCCAGCAGCGGAAAGGGGACTAGCGGAGAGACCCAGTACTTC. Encoded protein: CASSGKGTSGETQYF. The entire variable domain, with the rest obtained from reference TRBV5-6 and TRBJ2-5, is as follows: DAGVTQSPTHLIKTRGQQVTLRCSPKSGHDTVSWYQQALGQGPQFIFQYYEEEERQRGNFPDRFSGHQFPNYSSELNVNALLLGDSALYLCASSGKGTSGETQYFGPGTRLLVL.

The rearrangement joins TRBV18 to TRBJ1-6; D call uncertain. In germline, CDR1 is KGHSH, CDR2 LQKENI. This CDR3 has 13 residues. Trimming took off 4 bases at V and 7 bases at J, with 8 bases between the two ends. The CDR3 protein is CASSRDTNSPLHF. The CDR3 DNA sequence: TGTGCCAGCTCACGAGACACCAATTCACCCCTCCACTTT.

The CDR3 DNA follows: TGTGCCAGCAGTCACATCTACGAGCAGTACTTC. Protein: CASSHIYEQYF. The gene calls are TRBV7-9 and TRBJ2-7, with D unresolved. This CDR3 has 11 residues. Germline assignment: CDR1 SEHNR and CDR2 FQNEAQ (reference sequence). The germline V and J ends were trimmed by 6 bases and 3 bases, with 6 bases remaining between them. Full variable domain (outside the CDR3, taken from reference TRBV7-9 and TRBJ2-7): DTGVSQNPRHKITKRGQNVTFRCDPISEHNRLYWYRQTLGQGPEFLTYFQNEAQLEKSRLLSDRFSAERPKGSFSTLEIQRTEQGDSAMYLCASSHIYEQYFGPGTRLTVT.

The chain employs TRBV2 and TRBJ1-1, with D possibly TRBD1 on 5 matching bases. CDR3 length equals 13 residues. V lost 6 bases to trimming and J lost 0 bases, with 8 bases between them. CDR1 SNHLY and CDR2 FYNNEI come from the germline V gene. CDR3 nucleotides: TGTGCCAGCAGAAGACAGATGAACACTGAAGCTTTCTTT. Protein product: CASRRQMNTEAFF.

The sample holds many counts of this clonotype. The chain recombines TRBV7-2 with TRBJ1-2; perhaps TRBD1 as D (6 bases). Trimming pared 1 base from V and 4 bases from J, leaving 10 bases between. CDR1 and CDR2 from the germline V gene are SGHTA and FQGNSA. The CDR3 loop spans 14 amino acids. The CDR3 nucleotides are TGTGCCAGCAGCTTAGGGACAGACCCCTATGGCTACACCTTC. Translating it yields CASSLGTDPYGYTF.

This clonotype was found many times. The CDR3 region has the DNA TGTGCCAGCAGTTATGGGCGGAGGGGGCCGACCTACGAGCAGTACTTC. This codes for CASSYGRRGPTYEQYF. This rearrangement joins TRBV6-2 or TRBV6-3 to TRBJ2-7, with D possibly being TRBD1 (7 bases). CDR3 size: 16 residues. Trimming removed 3 bases from V and 2 bases from J, with 17 bases in between. CDR1 MNHEY and CDR2 SVGEGT come from the germline V gene.

The chain employs TRBV28 and TRBJ2-3; D is possibly TRBD1 or TRBD2 (5 bases each). V lost 7 bases to trimming and J lost 5 bases, with 19 bases between them. CDR3 length: 15 residues. The germline CDR1 and CDR2 sequences are MDHEN and SYDVKM. CDR3 region: CASTAPGAFRDTQYF. DNA of the CDR3: TGTGCCAGCACCGCCCCCGGGGCTTTCAGAGATACGCAGTATTTT.

This clonotype was recorded at least ten times. This chain uses TRBV7-2 with TRBJ2-1; 9 bases fit TRBD2. V shed 2 bases, J shed 4 bases, and the junction held 15 bases outside the gene matches. CDR3 size: 19 residues. Germline V gene data show CDR1 as SGHTA and CDR2 as FQGNSA. CDR3 in amino acids: CASSLYPAAGGLPYNEQFF. The DNA for the CDR3 is TGTGCCAGCAGCTTATACCCGGCGGCGGGAGGGTTACCATACAATGAGCAGTTCTTC.

This clonotype was counted many times. The chain carries TRBV28 and TRBJ1-5; 12 nucleotides match TRBD1. The CDR3 loop spans 16 amino acids. Germline V gives CDR1 MDHEN, CDR2 SYDVKM. V was clipped by 3 bases and J by 7 bases; unmatched bases: 7. The CDR3 loop reads CASSFSGTGGFQPQHF. CDR3 bases: TGTGCCAGCAGTTTCTCCGGGACAGGGGGCTTCCAGCCCCAGCATTTT.

This clonotype was observed a handful of times. V gene TRBV20-1 combines with J gene TRBJ1-2, with TRBD1 as a possible D gene (6 bases). Germline V gene lookup returns CDR1 DFQATT and CDR2 SNEGSKA (reference sequence). The CDR3 runs to 12 residues. Trimming cost V 6 bases and J 4 bases, with 12 bases left between them. CDR3 sequence reads: CSAPDSFYGYTF. The CDR3 DNA reads TGCAGTGCCCCGGACAGCTTCTATGGCTACACCTTC.

This rearrangement joins TRBV7-2 to TRBJ2-5; 7 bases line up with TRBD1. The V and J ends lost 3 bases and 0 bases, in that order; junction bases with no gene match: 7. The CDR3 contains 16 residues. The germline gives CDR1 SGHTA, CDR2 FQGNSA. The CDR3 DNA reads as TGTGCCAGCAGCTTTTGGACAGGATACCACCAAGAGACCCAGTACTTC. Protein product: CASSFWTGYHQETQYF.

This clonotype was counted a few times. This rearrangement joins TRBV20-1 to TRBJ2-7, with TRBD2 identical over 7 bases. The CDR3 runs to 14 residues. CDR1 is DFQATT, CDR2 SNEGSKA, per germline (reference sequence). J gave up 1 base and V 3 bases, and 6 bases lay outside the gene matches. In nucleotides, the CDR3 is TGCAGTGCTAGGGGGGACTACCAGTCCTACGAGCAGTACTTC. Amino acid sequence: CSARGDYQSYEQYF.

J is TRBJ2-3 and V is TRBV20-1; D gene unclear. CDR3 length: 14 residues. Deletions cut 0 bases from V and 1 base from J, with 8 bases between. CDR1 DFQATT and CDR2 SNEGSKA come from the germline V gene (reference sequence). CDR3 sequence (DNA): TGCAGTGCTAGAGATCCTCGAGGCACAGATACGCAGTATTTT. Its translation is CSARDPRGTDTQYF.

The chain is built from TRBV6-6 and TRBJ2-5; 8 nucleotides align to TRBD1. This CDR3 is built from 14 residues. J lost 2 bases, V lost 5 bases, and 4 bases had no gene match. Germline V gene data show CDR1 as MNHNY and CDR2 as SVGAGI (reference sequence). CDR3 amino acids: CASSTYRGQETQYF. DNA of the CDR3: TGTGCCAGCAGTACCTACAGGGGGCAAGAGACCCAGTACTTC.

This clonotype turned up a few times. This rearrangement joins TRBV28 to TRBJ1-3; D remains unclear. The CDR3 has 16 residues. CDR1 MDHEN and CDR2 SYDVKM come from the germline V gene. Trimming left V 4 bases short and J 0 bases short, with 13 bases between. The CDR3 region is CASSYPTVLSGNTIYF. Here the CDR3 DNA reads TGTGCCAGCAGTTACCCCACTGTCCTCTCTGGAAACACCATATATTTT.

This clonotype showed up just a few times. The chain joins TRBV10-3 to TRBJ1-2, with D tentatively TRBD1 (6 bases). V dropped 1 base and J dropped 6 bases, with 9 bases sitting between them. The CDR3 loop spans 13 amino acids. Germline assignment: CDR1 ENHRY and CDR2 SYGVKD. CDR3 sequence reads: CAISELTGDGYTF. The CDR3 bases are TGTGCCATCAGTGAGTTGACAGGCGATGGCTACACCTTC.

The rearrangement links TRBV5-1 to TRBJ1-4; D is unclear. Germline V CDR1 and CDR2: SGHRS, YFSETQ. V was clipped by 0 bases and J by 0 bases, with 21 bases between them. The CDR3 has 20 residues. The CDR3 nucleotides read TGCGCCAGCAGCTTGGCGCCGGTCCGGGGAAGGCAGTCAACTAATGAAAAACTGTTTTTT. Its protein is CASSLAPVRGRQSTNEKLFF.